This entry concerns a single TCR beta chain. Thawed PBMCs were FACS-sorted into unstimulated CD4+CD25+CD127- regulatory T cells, CD4+CD25- non-regulatory cells, CD4 and CD8 cells. The data are from a study of Tregs in tolerant kidney transplant recipients. Germline CDR1 is LNHDA and CDR2 is SQIVND (reference sequence). The CDR3 contains 14 residues. V gave up 4 bases and J gave up 0 bases, with 9 bases separating them. Libraries were prepared by immunoSEQ multiplex PCR; TCRdb keeps only in-frame clonotypes and omits some of them. The sample includes some 110,000 clones, 92% seen only once; the top ten take more than 0.45%.

Sample: CD4+ T cells from blood. The chain has TRBV19 and TRBJ1-2; D call uncertain. The sequence came from a human donor in good health. CDR3 region: CASSTRGANYGYTF. DNA of the CDR3: TGTGCCAGTAGTACCCGCGGGGCTAACTATGGCTACACCTTC.